Below, 31 T cell receptor beta chains from the same sample are listed, as sequenced in a study of blood T cell repertoires in COVID-19. The repertoire was sequenced with immunoSEQ multiplex PCR; TCRdb's copy has only in-frame clones and lacks some. The sample yields approximately 220,000 clones, about 86% seen once. Sequencing was carried out using peripheral blood. The receptors stem from a woman in her 50s with acute or convalescent COVID-19.

The genes are TRBV7-3 and TRBJ2-7; 7 nucleotides match TRBD1. CDR1 is SGHTA, CDR2 FQGTGA, per germline. CDR3 length: 14 amino acids. V was pared by 5 bases and J by 1 base, with 5 bases of the junction left unmatched. CDR3 protein: CASSPTGISYEQYF. The CDR3 DNA follows: TGTGCCAGCAGCCCGACAGGGATTTCCTACGAGCAGTACTTC.

The gene calls are TRBV19 and TRBJ2-5, with D unclear. Germline CDR1 and CDR2: LNHDA and SQIVND (reference sequence). V was pared by 0 bases and J by 2 bases, with 7 bases between. CDR3 length: 14 amino acids. In DNA, the CDR3 is TGTGCCAGTAGTATAGAGGGCAGTCAAGAGACCCAGTACTTC. This gives the protein CASSIEGSQETQYF. Combining the CDR3 with reference TRBV19 and TRBJ2-5 gives the whole variable domain DGGITQSPKYLFRKEGQNVTLSCEQNLNHDAMYWYRQDPGQGLRLIYYSQIVNDFQKGDIAEGYSVSREKKESFPLTVTSAQKNPTAFYLCASSIEGSQETQYFGPGTRLLVL.

The genes are TRBV3-1 (or the pseudogene TRBV3-2) and TRBJ1-6, with 7 bases matching TRBD1. In germline, CDR1 is LGHDT, CDR2 YNNKEL (reference sequence). The CDR3 runs to 16 residues. Trimming took 4 bases from V and 7 from J; bases not matched to a gene: 10. DNA for the CDR3: TGTGCCAGCAGCCGCCAACGGACAGGATCGAATTCACCCCTCCACTTT. This gives the protein CASSRQRTGSNSPLHF.

This clone was seen a handful of times. The chain recombines TRBV6-2 or TRBV6-3 with TRBJ2-5, with D unresolved. The CDR3 runs to 12 residues. With 1 base removed from V and 4 bases from J, the gap between germline ends came to 4 bases. Germline-derived CDR1 and CDR2 are MNHEY and SVGEGT. The CDR3 DNA follows: TGTGCCAGCAGTTACTGGGCAGAGACCCAGTACTTC. As protein: CASSYWAETQYF.

The rearrangement uses TRBV10-3 and TRBJ2-3; D may be TRBD2 (7 bases). The CDR3 totals 16 residues. Germline lookup yields CDR1 ENHRY and CDR2 SYGVKD. Trimming took 5 bases from V and 0 from J, leaving 15 bases between them. CDR3 region: CAISTRGAISTDTQYF. The CDR3 region has the DNA TGTGCCATCAGTACCCGGGGGGCCATAAGCACAGATACGCAGTATTTT.

V usage is TRBV7-2 and J usage is TRBJ2-7; 8 nucleotides agree with TRBD2. V lost 5 bases and J lost 0; bases outside the gene matches: 9. The CDR3 length is 16 residues. Looked up from germline, CDR1 is SGHTA and CDR2 is FQGNSA. Here the CDR3 reads CASSPGGGRSSYEQYF. CDR3 DNA: TGTGCCAGCAGCCCCGGGGGGGGCCGAAGCTCCTACGAGCAGTACTTC.

The chain employs TRBV4-1 and TRBJ2-1; 8 nucleotides line up with TRBD2. The germline CDR1 and CDR2 sequences are MGHRA and YSYEKL. Trimming removed 8 bases from V and 4 bases from J; junction bases left unmatched: 7. The CDR3 length is 14 residues. In DNA, the CDR3 is TGCGCCAGCTCGCTAGCGGGCATGTACAATGAGCAGTTCTTC. Translated: CASSLAGMYNEQFF.

The V gene is TRBV4-3, the J gene TRBJ2-1; the match to TRBD2 covers 7 bases. The CDR3 extends over 17 amino acids. Trimming removed 2 bases from V and 2 bases from J; junction bases left unmatched: 9. The germline V gene encodes CDR1 LGHNA and CDR2 YSLEER. The CDR3 DNA reads TGCGCCAGCAGCCAACACCGTGAGCTAGCGGCCTACAATGAGCAGTTCTTC. Amino acid sequence: CASSQHRELAAYNEQFF.

The chain links TRBV5-4 to TRBJ1-6; a weak D match, TRBD1 (5 bases). The CDR3 sequence is 13 residues long. Germline CDR1 SGHNT, CDR2 YYREEE (reference sequence). V lost 0 bases and J 8 bases, leaving 6 bases between the germline ends. The DNA for the CDR3 is TGTGCCAGCAGCTTGGCGGGGGATTCACCCCTCCACTTT. It codes for CASSLAGDSPLHF.

The chain joins TRBV29-1 to TRBJ2-7; 9 positions agree with TRBD2. Germline CDR1 and CDR2: SQVTM and ANQGSEA. This CDR3 contains 14 residues. With V trimmed by 4 bases and J by 2 bases, 6 bases remained unmatched. The CDR3 sequence is CSVGGGGAAYEQYF. The DNA of the CDR3 is TGCAGCGTTGGGGGCGGGGGGGCCGCCTACGAGCAGTACTTC.

The chain employs TRBV18 and TRBJ1-5; TRBD1 matches at 9 bases. V gave up 8 bases and J gave up 1 base; unmatched junction bases: 6. The CDR3 consists of 15 residues. Germline loops: CDR1 KGHSH, CDR2 LQKENI. The chain's CDR3 is CASRAGTGSNQPQHF. CDR3 nucleotides: TGTGCCAGCCGGGCAGGGACAGGGAGCAATCAGCCCCAGCATTTT.

The rearrangement uses TRBV29-1 and TRBJ2-1; D might be TRBD2 (6 bases). The CDR3 spans 13 residues. Germline-derived CDR1 and CDR2 are SQVTM and ANQGSEA. V was pared by 6 bases and J by 5 bases, with 14 bases between. The CDR3 spells CSVAGSKDNEQFF. CDR3 sequence (DNA): TGCAGCGTGGCCGGGAGTAAGGACAATGAGCAGTTCTTC.

This clone was detected only once. The J gene is TRBJ2-2, the V gene TRBV10-3, with D perhaps matching TRBD1 (6 bases). Trimming removed 4 bases at V and 0 bases at J, with 9 bases between. CDR1 and CDR2 from the germline V gene are ENHRY and SYGVKD. The CDR3 length is 15 residues. The CDR3 loop is CAISAGTTNTGELFF. Written as DNA, the CDR3 is TGTGCCATCAGTGCCGGGACAACGAACACCGGGGAGCTGTTTTTT.

The chain recombines TRBV6-5 with TRBJ1-1; perhaps TRBD1 as D (6 bases). Germline V lookup: CDR1 MNHEY, CDR2 SVGAGI. The CDR3 covers 14 residues. The V and J ends lost 7 bases and 8 bases respectively, with 20 bases between them. CDR3 sequence (DNA): TGTGCCAGCACCCAGACAGGCTTGTGGTCCGAAGCTTTCTTT. It encodes CASTQTGLWSEAFF.

The chain employs TRBV6-5 and TRBJ2-7, with 10 bases aligning to TRBD2. CDR1 is MNHEY and CDR2 is SVGAGI in the germline V gene. The length of the CDR3 is 16 residues. Unmatched junction bases numbered 4, after V lost 0 bases and J lost 2 bases. CDR3 sequence reads: CASSYSLAGGTYEQYF. The CDR3 region has the DNA TGTGCCAGCAGTTACTCGTTAGCGGGGGGTACCTACGAGCAGTACTTC.

A single count supports this clone. V gene TRBV10-3 combines with J gene TRBJ2-3; TRBD2 matches 10 bases. The CDR3 is 15 residues long. CDR1 is ENHRY, CDR2 SYGVKD, per germline. V shed 4 bases, J shed 4 bases, and the junction held 5 bases outside the gene matches. The CDR3: CAISGQRGGPDTQYF. The DNA of the CDR3 is TGTGCCATCAGTGGCCAGCGGGGGGGCCCAGATACGCAGTATTTT.

The CDR3 DNA sequence: TGTGCCAGCAGCTTGATTACAGGGGTAGGAAACACCATATATTTT. Translated, it gives CASSLITGVGNTIYF. The rearrangement uses TRBV7-2 and TRBJ1-3; 7 positions agree with TRBD1. V was pared by 3 bases and J by 4 bases, with 6 bases of the junction left unmatched. The germline V gene encodes CDR1 SGHTA and CDR2 FQGNSA. CDR3 length: 15 amino acids.

This chain's CDR3 is CASSFTGMGANVLTF. Here the CDR3 DNA reads TGTGCCAGCAGTTTTACAGGGATGGGGGCCAACGTCCTGACTTTC. The chain has TRBV7-2 and TRBJ2-6, with D perhaps matching TRBD1 (6 bases). Deletions cut 6 bases from V and 4 bases from J, with 13 bases between. This CDR3 contains 15 residues. Germline loops: CDR1 SGHTA, CDR2 FQGNSA.

The V call is TRBV19, the J call TRBJ2-3; 7 bases are a match to TRBD1. CDR1 is LNHDA and CDR2 is SQIVND in the germline V gene (reference sequence). V dropped 5 bases and J dropped 1; count of bases not matched to a gene: 6. The CDR3 covers 15 residues. In DNA form, the CDR3 reads TGTGCCAGTAGTGAGGGGGCCTGGGGCACAGATACGCAGTATTTT. Translated, it gives CASSEGAWGTDTQYF.

The rearrangement uses TRBV7-2 and TRBJ1-2, with a tentative D call TRBD1 (5 bases). Per germline, CDR1 SGHTA and CDR2 FQGNSA. The length of the CDR3 is 13 residues. V gave up 6 bases and J gave up 7 bases, with 15 bases separating them. CDR3 DNA: TGTGCCAGCAGTTGGGGGGTGGGGCGTGGCTACACCTTC. This translates into CASSWGVGRGYTF.

The V gene is TRBV27, the J gene TRBJ1-2; the D gene is possibly TRBD1 (6 bases). The CDR3 extends over 13 amino acids. V was pared by 2 bases and J by 3 bases, with 7 bases between. Germline-derived CDR1 and CDR2 are MNHEY and SMNVEV (reference sequence). In DNA form, the CDR3 reads TGTGCCAGCAGTTTACACAGGGACTATGGCTACACCTTC. As protein: CASSLHRDYGYTF.

This rearrangement joins TRBV5-6 to TRBJ2-2, with 8 bases lining up with TRBD1. The CDR3 totals 17 residues. The ends lost 1 base at V and 5 bases at J; junction bases unmatched: 10. The germline V gene encodes CDR1 SGHDT and CDR2 YYEEEE. DNA for the CDR3: TGTGCCAGCAGCTTGTACAGGGGGTTAAGGAGTACCGGGGAGCTGTTTTTT. This sequence encodes CASSLYRGLRSTGELFF.

The chain has TRBV4-2 and TRBJ1-5, with D possibly being TRBD1 (6 bases). The CDR3 has 15 residues. V lost 0 bases to trimming and J lost 2 bases, with 8 bases between them. Per the germline V gene, CDR1 is LGHNA and CDR2 is YNFKEQ. The CDR3 here is CASSQEQGGNQPQHF. CDR3 in DNA: TGTGCCAGCAGCCAAGAACAGGGCGGCAATCAGCCCCAGCATTTT.

The gene calls are TRBV24-1 and TRBJ1-5; 8 bases align to TRBD1. The V gene's germline CDR1 is KGHDR and CDR2 SFDVKD. This CDR3 has 15 amino acids. The V gene end was trimmed by 10 bases and the J gene end by 0 bases; junction bases not matched to a gene: 7. Here the CDR3 reads CATSQTGDSNQPQHF. In DNA form, the CDR3 reads TGTGCCACGTCCCAGACAGGGGATAGCAATCAGCCCCAGCATTTT.

The gene calls are TRBV9 and TRBJ1-4, with D possibly TRBD1 on 6 matching bases. V lost 4 bases, J lost 4 bases, and 17 bases lay in between. This CDR3 region has 16 residues. From germline, CDR1 is SGDLS and CDR2 YYNGEE. The CDR3 protein is CASSPTQGLINEKLFF. The CDR3 DNA reads as TGTGCCAGCAGCCCCACTCAGGGGCTTATTAATGAAAAACTGTTTTTT.

The V call is TRBV24-1, the J call TRBJ2-2; D gene uncertain. This CDR3 region has 13 residues. The V and J ends lost 4 bases and 4 bases respectively, with 6 bases between them. Germline V CDR1 and CDR2: KGHDR, SFDVKD. In DNA form, the CDR3 reads TGTGCCACCAGTGAAACTATCACCGGGGAGCTGTTTTTT. Amino acid sequence: CATSETITGELFF.

This CDR3 reads CASSPSGDVGELFF. For the CDR3, the DNA is TGTGCCAGCAGCCCAAGCGGGGACGTCGGGGAGCTGTTTTTT. The rearrangement joins TRBV7-3 to TRBJ2-2, with TRBD2 identical over 7 bases. The J segment lost 7 bases and the V segment lost 5 bases, leaving 7 bases of the junction unmatched. Germline CDR1 is SGHTA and CDR2 is FQGTGA. The CDR3 totals 14 residues.

The CDR3: CASSPGTGLYEKLFF. CDR3 in DNA: TGTGCCAGCAGCCCCGGGACAGGGCTTTATGAAAAACTGTTTTTT. This sequence joins TRBV5-6 and TRBJ1-4, with 9 bases identical to TRBD1. Germline loops: CDR1 SGHDT, CDR2 YYEEEE. The CDR3 consists of 15 residues. Losses at the gene ends were 4 bases for V and 6 bases for J; bases not matched to a gene: 7.

The chain has TRBV6-2 or TRBV6-3 and TRBJ2-5; D gene unclear. Germline V gene data show CDR1 as MNHEY and CDR2 as SVGEGT. V was pared by 2 bases and J by 6 bases, with 7 bases between. CDR3 length: 12 amino acids. Written as DNA, the CDR3 is TGTGCCAGCAGTTACCCTCCCCAGACCCAGTACTTC. Amino acids: CASSYPPQTQYF.

The V call is TRBV13, the J call TRBJ2-7, with 7 bases that match TRBD1. The J segment lost 3 bases and the V segment lost 1 base, leaving 12 bases of the junction unmatched. The CDR3 contains 17 residues. Germline V gene data show CDR1 as PRHDT and CDR2 as FYEKMQ (reference sequence). CDR3 amino acids: CASSLVSFDRENYEQYF. The CDR3 bases are TGTGCCAGCAGCTTAGTATCTTTCGACAGGGAAAACTACGAGCAGTACTTC.

This CDR3 reads CASRTGTGGTGELFF. The CDR3 DNA reads TGTGCCAGCAGAACCGGGACAGGGGGCACCGGGGAGCTGTTTTTT. This chain connects TRBV5-4 to TRBJ2-2, with 11 bases that match TRBD1. This CDR3 comprises 15 residues. Germline CDR1 SGHNT, CDR2 YYREEE (reference sequence). Unmatched junction bases numbered 4, after V lost 5 bases and J lost 4 bases.